The 16 T cell receptor beta chains reported below all come from one sample, sequenced in a study of T cells in Graves' hyperthyroidism and ophthalmopathy. Amplification targeted TCR beta CDR3 regions from RNA transcripts. The HTBI primer set served for first-round RT-PCR of the TCR CDR3. MiXCR, applied by TCRdb to the multiplex PCR reads, yields one record per CDR3 protein. This repertoire shows about 210,000 distinct CDR3 sequences, around 17% found once; its top ten account for 35% to 50%. Sequenced sample: blood. The receptors were sampled from a man aged 35 to 55 with Graves' hyperthyroidism.

This clonotype was observed at least ten times. The chain uses TRBV11-2 and TRBJ2-5, with TRBD1 identical over 7 bases. The V gene's germline CDR1 is SGHAT and CDR2 FQNNGV. This CDR3 is 15 amino acids long. The trim removed 5 bases at V and 5 bases at J, leaving 11 bases unmatched. This CDR3 reads CASSQEDRIGETQYF. The DNA for the CDR3 is TGTGCCAGCAGCCAAGAGGACAGGATCGGGGAGACCCAGTACTTC.

This clonotype was seen at least ten times. The chain couples TRBV2 to TRBJ1-2; D is unclear. The CDR3 sequence is 13 residues long. The V gene's germline CDR1 is SNHLY and CDR2 FYNNEI. Trimming stripped 1 base from V and 5 bases from J, with 8 bases between. This CDR3 reads CASSEGEGYGYTF. CDR3 sequence (DNA): TGTGCCAGCAGTGAAGGAGAAGGGTATGGCTACACCTTC.

This clonotype has only a few counts. The V and J genes are TRBV19 and TRBJ1-2; possible D gene TRBD1, 5 bases. Trimming left V 7 bases short and J 2 bases short, with 11 bases between. The CDR3 length is 13 residues. Germline assignment: CDR1 LNHDA and CDR2 SQIVND (reference sequence). CDR3 in amino acids: CASTAGLNYGYTF. The CDR3, as DNA: TGTGCCAGTACGGCAGGGTTAAACTATGGCTACACCTTC.

This clonotype was counted a few times. J is TRBJ2-1 and V is TRBV20-1; 7 bases align to TRBD1. V gave up 0 bases and J gave up 4 bases; unmatched junction bases: 6. From germline, CDR1 is DFQATT and CDR2 SNEGSKA (reference sequence). This CDR3 comprises 15 residues. The CDR3 sequence: CSARDGGQTYNEQFF. The CDR3 bases are TGCAGTGCTAGAGATGGGGGACAGACTTACAATGAGCAGTTCTTC.

The table lists this clonotype with many counts. V gene TRBV15 combines with J gene TRBJ2-5; TRBD1 agrees at 7 bases. The germline CDR1 and CDR2 sequences are LNHNV and YYDKDF (reference sequence). The CDR3 length is 15 residues. J gave up 1 base and V 0 bases, and 2 bases lay outside the gene matches. The CDR3 DNA follows: TGTGCCACCAGCAGAGATGGGACAGCCCAAGAGACCCAGTACTTC. It is translated as CATSRDGTAQETQYF.

In regard to this clonotype: A much larger clone differs from this one at a single base, so this may be a read error. The chain uses TRBV5-1 and TRBJ2-1; no clear D. The J call may be mistaken, given a closer DNA end match to TRBJ2-7. This CDR3 contains 16 residues. The germline CDR1 and CDR2 sequences are SGHRS and YFSETQ. The CDR3 sequence is CASSLATGVGYNEQYF. The CDR3 nucleotides read TGCGCCAGCAGCTTGGCGACTGGGGTGGGCTACAATGAGCAGTACTTC.

In this sample, this clonotype turned up many times. The V call is TRBV18, the J call TRBJ2-3; the D is unclear. Germline V gives CDR1 KGHSH, CDR2 LQKENI. Deletions cut 3 bases from V and 3 bases from J, with 10 bases between. The CDR3 consists of 14 residues. DNA of the CDR3: TGTGCCAGCTCACCGACAAGAGAGACAGATACGCAGTATTTT. This sequence encodes CASSPTRETDTQYF.

This clonotype was observed many times. The chain joins TRBV7-9 to TRBJ1-2, with D perhaps matching TRBD1 (6 bases). Trimming took 3 bases from V and 7 from J, leaving 12 bases between them. The germline CDR1 and CDR2 sequences are SEHNR and FQNEAQ (reference sequence). The length of the CDR3 is 13 residues. Written as DNA, the CDR3 is TGTGCCAGCAGCTTGGGTGGGGGCATTGGCTACACCTTC. Translating gives CASSLGGGIGYTF.

This clonotype came up many times. The chain employs TRBV3-1 and TRBJ1-2, with D maybe TRBD1 (6 bases). The CDR3 contains 19 residues. Germline V gene lookup returns CDR1 LGHDT and CDR2 YNNKEL (reference sequence). V lost 4 bases and J 1 base, leaving 25 bases between the germline ends. The CDR3 sequence: CASSRQGGRSGMDNYGYTF. CDR3 bases: TGTGCCAGCAGCCGGCAAGGGGGGCGCAGCGGGATGGATAACTATGGCTACACCTTC.

In this sample, this clonotype turned up a few times. This chain connects TRBV20-1 to TRBJ2-1, with TRBD1 identical over 7 bases. The germline V gene encodes CDR1 DFQATT and CDR2 SNEGSKA (reference sequence). The CDR3 consists of 12 residues. Trimming took 3 bases from V and 6 from J; bases not matched to a gene: 2. CDR3 region: CSARGTANEQFF. The CDR3 nucleotides are TGCAGTGCTAGGGGGACAGCCAATGAGCAGTTCTTC.

This clonotype turned up a few times. The J gene is TRBJ1-5, the V gene TRBV20-1, with TRBD1 identical over 7 bases. CDR1 is DFQATT, CDR2 SNEGSKA, per germline (reference sequence). The CDR3 has 13 amino acids. V lost 5 bases, J lost 7 bases, and 8 bases stayed unmatched. CDR3 DNA: TGCAGTGCTTCGGGACAGTACAGACAGCCCCAGCATTTT. This gives the protein CSASGQYRQPQHF.

The sample holds a few counts of this clonotype. The CDR3, as DNA: TGTGCCATCGGCGAGGAAGGTAGAGGCTACACCTTC. This sequence encodes CAIGEEGRGYTF. The rearrangement uses TRBV10-3 and TRBJ1-2, with unresolved D. The CDR3 is 12 amino acids. Per germline, CDR1 ENHRY and CDR2 SYGVKD. Trimming removed 8 bases at V and 8 bases at J, with 15 bases between.

This clonotype was recorded a few times. The chain has TRBV3-1 and TRBJ1-3; D remains unclear. The CDR3 is made up of 15 amino acids. The V gene's germline CDR1 is LGHDT and CDR2 YNNKEL (reference sequence). V dropped 0 bases and J dropped 4 bases, with 10 bases sitting between them. CDR3 nucleotide sequence: TGTGCCAGCAGCCAAGATCAGATGGGAGGAAACACCATATATTTT. The encoded protein is CASSQDQMGGNTIYF. Full variable domain (missing parts from reference TRBV3-1 and TRBJ1-3): DTAVSQTPKYLVTQMGNDKSIKCEQNLGHDTMYWYKQDSKKFLKIMFSYNNKELIINETVPNRFSPKSPDKAHLNLHINSLELGDSAVYFCASSQDQMGGNTIYFGEGSWLTVV.

This clonotype was observed a few times. The chain uses TRBV9 and TRBJ1-2; possibly TRBD1 for D (6 bases). Trimming stripped 3 bases from V and 7 bases from J, with 16 bases between. Looked up from germline, CDR1 is SGDLS and CDR2 is YYNGEE. The CDR3 spans 14 residues. As DNA, the CDR3 is TGTGCCAGCAGCGAGGCGGGGGGCCGCCGTGGCTACACCTTC. It is translated as CASSEAGGRRGYTF.

This clonotype was observed many times. This chain uses TRBV12-3 or TRBV12-4 with TRBJ2-2, with 7 bases lining up with TRBD1. CDR3 length: 16 amino acids. Losses at the gene ends were 7 bases for V and 1 base for J; bases not matched to a gene: 9. This chain's CDR3 is CASMGYRGKNTGELFF. In DNA form, the CDR3 reads TGTGCCAGCATGGGGTACAGGGGAAAGAACACCGGGGAGCTGTTTTTT.

The sample holds many counts of this clonotype. The rearrangement joins TRBV2 to TRBJ1-1, with D possibly TRBD1 on 6 matching bases. Germline values: CDR1 SNHLY, CDR2 FYNNEI. The V end was cut by 4 bases, the J end by 7 bases, with 22 bases between. The CDR3 extends over 16 amino acids. The CDR3 bases are TGTGCCAGCAGTGTCTCCGGGGGCGCACCAACCAGTGAAGCTTTCTTT. Amino acids: CASSVSGGAPTSEAFF. Together with reference TRBV2 and TRBJ1-1, the CDR3 gives the full variable domain: EPEVTQTPSHQVTQMGQEVILRCVPISNHLYFYWYRQILGQKVEFLVSFYNNEISEKSEIFDDQFSVERPDGSNFTLKIRSTKLEDSAMYFCASSVSGGAPTSEAFFGQGTRLTVV.